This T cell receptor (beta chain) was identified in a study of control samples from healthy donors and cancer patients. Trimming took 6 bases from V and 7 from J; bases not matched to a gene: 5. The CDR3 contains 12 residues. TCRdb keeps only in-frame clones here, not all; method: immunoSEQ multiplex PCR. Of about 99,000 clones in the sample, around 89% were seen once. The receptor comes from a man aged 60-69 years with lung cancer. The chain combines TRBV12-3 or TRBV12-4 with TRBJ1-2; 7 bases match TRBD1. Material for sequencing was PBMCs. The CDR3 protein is CASRDRAAGYTF. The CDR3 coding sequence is TGTGCCAGCAGAGACAGGGCGGCTGGCTACACCTTC.